This TCR beta chain is drawn from a study of control samples from healthy donors and cancer patients. Produced via immunoSEQ multiplex PCR; TCRdb's table is partial and in-frame only. The repertoire holds tens of thousands of clones, roughly 88% seen once, with around 6% in the top ten. The CDR3 length is 13 residues. Trimming shortened V by 7 bases and J by 2 bases, and 12 bases separated the two germline ends. Germline CDR1 SNHLY, CDR2 FYNNEI. V is TRBV2 and J is TRBJ2-7; D gene ambiguous. The sequence derives from a woman in her 50s in good health. The specimen sequenced was blood. The CDR3 nucleotides read TGTGCCAGCACTCCAAGGGTTGCCTACGAGCAGTACTTC. The encoded protein is CASTPRVAYEQYF.